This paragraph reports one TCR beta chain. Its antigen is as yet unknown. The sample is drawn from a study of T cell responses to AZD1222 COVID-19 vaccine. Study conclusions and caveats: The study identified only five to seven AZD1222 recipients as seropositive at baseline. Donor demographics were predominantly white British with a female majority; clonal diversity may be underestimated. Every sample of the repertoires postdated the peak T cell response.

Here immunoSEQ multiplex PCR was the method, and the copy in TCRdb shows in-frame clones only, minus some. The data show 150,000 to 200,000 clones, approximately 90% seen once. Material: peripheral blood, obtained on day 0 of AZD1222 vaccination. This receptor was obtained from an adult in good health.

DNA for the CDR3: TGTGCCAGTAGTACCGGACAGGGGGGGCGTGAAAAACTGTTTTTT. It translates to CASSTGQGGREKLFF. J is TRBJ1-4 and V is TRBV19, with 10 bases aligning to TRBD1. Per the germline V gene, CDR1 is LNHDA and CDR2 is SQIVND (reference sequence). Trimming took 4 bases from V and 7 from J; bases not matched to a gene: 6. The CDR3 runs to 15 residues.